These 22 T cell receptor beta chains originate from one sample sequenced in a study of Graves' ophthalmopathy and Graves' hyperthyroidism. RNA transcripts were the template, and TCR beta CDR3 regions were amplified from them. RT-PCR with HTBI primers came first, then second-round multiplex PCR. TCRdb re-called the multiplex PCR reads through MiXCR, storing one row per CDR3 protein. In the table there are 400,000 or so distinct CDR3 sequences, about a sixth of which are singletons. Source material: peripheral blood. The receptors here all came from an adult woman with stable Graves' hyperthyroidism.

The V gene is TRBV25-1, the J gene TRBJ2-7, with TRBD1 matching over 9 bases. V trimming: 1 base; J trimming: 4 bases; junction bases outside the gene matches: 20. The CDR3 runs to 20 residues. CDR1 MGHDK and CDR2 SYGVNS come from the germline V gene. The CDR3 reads CASSESYRDRDSAPSYEQYF. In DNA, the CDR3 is TGTGCCAGCAGTGAATCTTACCGGGACAGGGATTCCGCCCCTTCATACGAGCAGTACTTC.

The CDR3 reads CASSQDQGGQDAPAFF. In nucleotides, the CDR3 is TGTGCCAGCAGCCAGGACCAAGGAGGACAGGACGCCCCAGCTTTCTTT. The V call is TRBV3-1, the J call TRBJ1-1, with 7 bases that match TRBD1. The CDR3 totals 16 residues. V gave up 3 bases and J gave up 10 bases; unmatched junction bases: 17. Germline-derived CDR1 and CDR2 are LGHDT and YNNKEL (reference sequence).

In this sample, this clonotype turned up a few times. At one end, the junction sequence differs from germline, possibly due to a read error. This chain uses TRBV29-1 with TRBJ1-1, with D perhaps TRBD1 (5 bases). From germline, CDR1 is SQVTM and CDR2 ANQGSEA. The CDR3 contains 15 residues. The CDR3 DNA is TGCAGCGCTGAATCTTGGGAGGGGAGGAGGACTGAAGCTTTCTTT. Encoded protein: CSAESWEGRRTEAFF.

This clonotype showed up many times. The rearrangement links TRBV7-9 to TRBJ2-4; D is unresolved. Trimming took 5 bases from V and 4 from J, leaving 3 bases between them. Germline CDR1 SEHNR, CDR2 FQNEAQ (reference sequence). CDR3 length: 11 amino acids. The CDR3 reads CASSPKNIQYF. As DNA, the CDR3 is TGTGCCAGCAGCCCAAAAAACATTCAGTACTTC.

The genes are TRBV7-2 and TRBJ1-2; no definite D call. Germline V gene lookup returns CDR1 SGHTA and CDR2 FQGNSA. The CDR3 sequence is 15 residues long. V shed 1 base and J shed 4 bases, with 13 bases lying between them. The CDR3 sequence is CASSLGSAWGYGYTF. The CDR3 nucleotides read TGTGCCAGCAGCTTAGGGTCGGCTTGGGGCTATGGCTACACCTTC.

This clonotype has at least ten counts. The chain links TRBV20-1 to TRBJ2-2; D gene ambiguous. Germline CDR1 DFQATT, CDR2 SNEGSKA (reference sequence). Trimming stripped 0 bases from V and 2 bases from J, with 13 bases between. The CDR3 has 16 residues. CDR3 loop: CSARDSIVENTGELFF. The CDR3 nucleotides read TGCAGTGCTAGAGATTCGATTGTCGAAAACACCGGGGAGCTGTTTTTT.

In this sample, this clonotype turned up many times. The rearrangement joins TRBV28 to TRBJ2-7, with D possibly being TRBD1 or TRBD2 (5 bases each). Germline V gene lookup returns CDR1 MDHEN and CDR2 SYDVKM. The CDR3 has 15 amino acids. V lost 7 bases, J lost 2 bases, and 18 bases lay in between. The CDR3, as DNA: TGTGCCAGCATTCCCGGGACCGAGGCCCCCTACGAGCAGTACTTC. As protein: CASIPGTEAPYEQYF.

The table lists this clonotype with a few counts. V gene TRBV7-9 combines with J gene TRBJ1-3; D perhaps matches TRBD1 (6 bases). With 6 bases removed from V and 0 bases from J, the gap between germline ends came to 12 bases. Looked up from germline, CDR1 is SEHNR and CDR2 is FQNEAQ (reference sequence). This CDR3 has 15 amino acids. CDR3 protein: CASSPGQFSGNTIYF. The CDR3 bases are TGTGCCAGCAGTCCCGGACAGTTCTCTGGAAACACCATATATTTT.

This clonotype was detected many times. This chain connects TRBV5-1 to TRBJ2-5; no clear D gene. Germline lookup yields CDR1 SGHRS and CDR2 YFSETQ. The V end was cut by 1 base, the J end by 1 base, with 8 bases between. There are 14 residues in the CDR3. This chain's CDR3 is CASSLSSVQETQYF. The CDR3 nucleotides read TGCGCCAGCAGCTTGTCCTCAGTCCAAGAGACCCAGTACTTC.

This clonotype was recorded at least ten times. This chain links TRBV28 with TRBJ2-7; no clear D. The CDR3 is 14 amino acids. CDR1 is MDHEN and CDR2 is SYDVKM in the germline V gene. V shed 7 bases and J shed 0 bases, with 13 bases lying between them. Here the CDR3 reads CASNVLRSSYEQYF. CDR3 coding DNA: TGTGCCAGCAACGTACTGAGGAGCTCCTACGAGCAGTACTTC.

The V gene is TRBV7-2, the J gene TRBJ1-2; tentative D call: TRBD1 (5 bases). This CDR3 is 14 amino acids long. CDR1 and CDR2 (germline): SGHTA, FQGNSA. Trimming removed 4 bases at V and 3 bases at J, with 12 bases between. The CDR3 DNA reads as TGTGCCAGCAGCTCGAGGGGTATTGACTATGGCTACACCTTC. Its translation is CASSSRGIDYGYTF.

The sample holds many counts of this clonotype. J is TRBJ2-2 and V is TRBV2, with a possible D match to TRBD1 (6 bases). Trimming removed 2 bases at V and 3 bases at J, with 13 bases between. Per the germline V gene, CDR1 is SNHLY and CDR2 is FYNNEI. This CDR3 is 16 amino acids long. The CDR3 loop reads CASSESGQIYTGELFF. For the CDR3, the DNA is TGTGCCAGCAGTGAAAGCGGACAGATCTACACCGGGGAGCTGTTTTTT.

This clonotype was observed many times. The CDR3 region has the DNA TGTGCCACCAGTACAGAACCAGGGGATTCACCCCTCCACTTT. Translating gives CATSTEPGDSPLHF. The chain links TRBV15 to TRBJ1-6; perhaps TRBD1 as D (6 bases). The V end was cut by 6 bases, the J end by 8 bases, with 14 bases between. The V gene's germline CDR1 is LNHNV and CDR2 YYDKDF (reference sequence). This CDR3 comprises 14 residues.

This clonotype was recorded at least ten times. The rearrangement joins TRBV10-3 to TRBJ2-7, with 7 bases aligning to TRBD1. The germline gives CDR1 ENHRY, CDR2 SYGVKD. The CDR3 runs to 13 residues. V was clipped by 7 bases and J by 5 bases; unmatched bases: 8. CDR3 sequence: CAITDRDTHEQYF. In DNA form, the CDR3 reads TGTGCCATCACCGACAGGGACACGCACGAGCAGTACTTC.

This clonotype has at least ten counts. Here the CDR3 reads CASSLDGREQYF. DNA for the CDR3: TGTGCCAGCAGCTTAGACGGGCGGGAGCAGTACTTC. The V gene is TRBV11-2, the J gene TRBJ2-7; D is unresolved. Trimming pared 0 bases from V and 7 bases from J, leaving 7 bases between. CDR1 and CDR2 (germline): SGHAT, FQNNGV. This CDR3 is built from 12 residues. The whole variable domain, filled in from reference TRBV11-2 and TRBJ2-7, reads EAGVAQSPRYKIIEKRQSVAFWCNPISGHATLYWYQQILGQGPKLLIQFQNNGVVDDSQLPKDRFSAERLKGVDSTLKIQPAKLEDSAVYLCASSLDGREQYFGPGTRLTVT.

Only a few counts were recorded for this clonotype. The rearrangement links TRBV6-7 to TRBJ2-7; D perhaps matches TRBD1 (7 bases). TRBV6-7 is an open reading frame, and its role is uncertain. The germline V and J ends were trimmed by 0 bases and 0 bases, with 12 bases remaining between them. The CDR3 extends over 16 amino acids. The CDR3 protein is CASSYSGQGGSYEQYF. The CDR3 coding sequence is TGTGCCAGCAGTTACTCAGGCCAGGGGGGCTCCTACGAGCAGTACTTC.

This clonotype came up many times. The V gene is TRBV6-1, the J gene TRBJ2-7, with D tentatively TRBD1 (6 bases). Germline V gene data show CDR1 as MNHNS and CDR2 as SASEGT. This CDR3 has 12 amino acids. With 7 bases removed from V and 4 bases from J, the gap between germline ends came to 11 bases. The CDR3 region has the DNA TGTGCCAGCATCGACGACAGGTACGAGCAGTACTTC. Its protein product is CASIDDRYEQYF.

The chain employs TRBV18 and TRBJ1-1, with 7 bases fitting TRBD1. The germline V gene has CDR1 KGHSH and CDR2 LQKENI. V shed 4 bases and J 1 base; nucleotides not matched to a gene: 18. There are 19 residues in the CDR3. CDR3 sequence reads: CASSRWRDSNTRGNTEAFF. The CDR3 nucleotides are TGTGCCAGCTCACGCTGGCGGGACAGCAATACTAGGGGGAACACTGAAGCTTTCTTT.

The CDR3 here is CASAGSDYGYTF. CDR3 in DNA: TGTGCCAGCGCGGGATCTGACTATGGCTACACCTTC. The rearrangement joins TRBV12-3 or TRBV12-4 to TRBJ1-2; no firm D call. The CDR3 spans 12 residues. V was trimmed by 8 bases and J by 3 bases, leaving 10 bases between them.

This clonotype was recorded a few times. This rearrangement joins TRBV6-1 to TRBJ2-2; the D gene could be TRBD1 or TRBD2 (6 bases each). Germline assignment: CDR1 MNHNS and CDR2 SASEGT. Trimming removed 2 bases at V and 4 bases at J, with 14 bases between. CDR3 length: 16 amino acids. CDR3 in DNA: TGTGCCAGCAGTGAATGGGTGGAGGGGGGCACCGGGGAGCTGTTTTTT. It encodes CASSEWVEGGTGELFF.

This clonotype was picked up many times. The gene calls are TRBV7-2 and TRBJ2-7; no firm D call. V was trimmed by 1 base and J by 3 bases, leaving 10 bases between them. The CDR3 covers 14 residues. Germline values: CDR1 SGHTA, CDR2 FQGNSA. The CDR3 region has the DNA TGTGCCAGCAGCTTAGGTCCAGCTAGCTACGAGCAGTACTTC. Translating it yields CASSLGPASYEQYF. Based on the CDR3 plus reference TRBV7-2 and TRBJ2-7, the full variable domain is GAGVSQSPSNKVTEKGKDVELRCDPISGHTALYWYRQSLGQGLEFLIYFQGNSAPDKSGLPSDRFSAERTGGSVSTLTIQRTQQEDSAVYLCASSLGPASYEQYFGPGTRLTVT.

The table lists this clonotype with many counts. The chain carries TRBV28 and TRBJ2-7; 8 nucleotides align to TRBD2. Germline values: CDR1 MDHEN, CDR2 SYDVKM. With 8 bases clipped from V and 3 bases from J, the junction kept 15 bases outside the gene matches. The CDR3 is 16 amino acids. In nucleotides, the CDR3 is TGTGCCAGCCGAAGACCGGGACTAGTAGGCTACTACGAGCAGTACTTC. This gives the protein CASRRPGLVGYYEQYF.